The clone carrying this T cell receptor (beta chain) was counted ten times or more. The time point is: pre-sensitization, week 0. As to treatment: therapeutic diphenylcyclopropenone sensitization with weekly scalp DPC. This entry belongs to a study of human T cells and chemical hapten exposure. TCRdb itself ran the RACE reads through MiXCR, one entry per CDR3 protein. The table lists 80,000 to 95,000 distinct CDR3 sequences, 9.6% of them singletons. The receptor was isolated from a woman in her thirties or forties with alopecia areata. Some clones in this sample may be carry-over from other donors' samples. Sequenced here: whole blood, sampled in connection with sensitization to the hapten diphenylcyclopropenone (DPC).

The CDR3 sequence: CASSQEGLGTGQPQHF. CDR3 bases: TGCGCCAGCAGCCAAGAGGGCCTTGGGACGGGTCAGCCCCAGCATTTT. The chain combines TRBV4-1 with TRBJ1-5; D possibly corresponds to TRBD1 (5 bases). V was shortened by 0 bases and J by 6 bases, with 15 bases between the two germline ends. Looked up from germline, CDR1 is MGHRA and CDR2 is YSYEKL. CDR3 length equals 16 residues.